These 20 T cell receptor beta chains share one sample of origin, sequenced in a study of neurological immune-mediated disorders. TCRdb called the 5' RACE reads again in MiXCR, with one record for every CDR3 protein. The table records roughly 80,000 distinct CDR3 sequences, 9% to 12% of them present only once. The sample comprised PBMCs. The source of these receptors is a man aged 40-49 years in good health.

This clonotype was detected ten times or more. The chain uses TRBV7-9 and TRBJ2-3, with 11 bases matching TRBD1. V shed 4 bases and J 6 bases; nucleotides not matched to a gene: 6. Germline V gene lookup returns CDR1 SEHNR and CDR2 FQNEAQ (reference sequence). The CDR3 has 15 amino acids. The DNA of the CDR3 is TGTGCCAGCAGCTACCGGGACAGGGGGGCCGATACGCAGTATTTT. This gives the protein CASSYRDRGADTQYF.

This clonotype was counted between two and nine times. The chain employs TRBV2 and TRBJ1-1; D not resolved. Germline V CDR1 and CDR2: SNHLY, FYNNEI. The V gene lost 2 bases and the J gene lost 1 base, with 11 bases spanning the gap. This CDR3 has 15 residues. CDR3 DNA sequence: TGTGCCAGCAGTGAAAGGCGGCCTGAGAACACTGAAGCTTTCTTT. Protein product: CASSERRPENTEAFF.

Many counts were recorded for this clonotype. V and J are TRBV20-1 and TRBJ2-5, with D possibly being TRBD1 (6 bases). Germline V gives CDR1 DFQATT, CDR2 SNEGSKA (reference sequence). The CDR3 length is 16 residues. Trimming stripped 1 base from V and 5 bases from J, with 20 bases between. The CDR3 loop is CSARAPKQGLRETQYF. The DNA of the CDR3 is TGCAGTGCTAGAGCCCCTAAACAGGGTTTGAGGGAGACCCAGTACTTC.

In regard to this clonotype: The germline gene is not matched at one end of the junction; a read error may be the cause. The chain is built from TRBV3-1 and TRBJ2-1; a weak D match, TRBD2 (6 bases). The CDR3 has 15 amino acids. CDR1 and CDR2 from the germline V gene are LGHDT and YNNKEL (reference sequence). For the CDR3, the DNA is TGTGCCAGCAGGGCCCCTAGACTAGTTGGCGGTGAGAAGTTCTTC. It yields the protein CASRAPRLVGGEKFF.

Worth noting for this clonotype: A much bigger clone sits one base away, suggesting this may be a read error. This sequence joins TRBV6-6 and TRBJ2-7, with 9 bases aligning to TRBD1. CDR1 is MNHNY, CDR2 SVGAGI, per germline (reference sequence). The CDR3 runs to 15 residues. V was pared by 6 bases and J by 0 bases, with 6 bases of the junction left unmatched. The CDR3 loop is CASRSGTGFSYEQYF. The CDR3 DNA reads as TGTGCCAGCAGGTCGGGGACAGGGTTCTCCTACGAGCAGTACTTC.

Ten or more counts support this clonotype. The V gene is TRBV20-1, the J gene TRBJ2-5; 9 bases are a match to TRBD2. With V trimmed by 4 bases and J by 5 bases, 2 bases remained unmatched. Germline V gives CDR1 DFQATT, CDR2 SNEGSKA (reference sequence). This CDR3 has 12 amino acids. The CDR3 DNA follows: TGCAGTGCTACCGCGGGGGGGGAGACCCAGTACTTC. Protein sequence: CSATAGGETQYF.

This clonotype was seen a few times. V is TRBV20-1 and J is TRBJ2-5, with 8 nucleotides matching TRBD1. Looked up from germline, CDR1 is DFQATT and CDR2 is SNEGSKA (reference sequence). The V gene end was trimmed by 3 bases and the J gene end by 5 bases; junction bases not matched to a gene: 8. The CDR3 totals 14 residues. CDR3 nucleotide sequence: TGCAGTGCTAGGGAGACAGGGGTGGAGGAGACCCAGTACTTC. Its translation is CSARETGVEETQYF.

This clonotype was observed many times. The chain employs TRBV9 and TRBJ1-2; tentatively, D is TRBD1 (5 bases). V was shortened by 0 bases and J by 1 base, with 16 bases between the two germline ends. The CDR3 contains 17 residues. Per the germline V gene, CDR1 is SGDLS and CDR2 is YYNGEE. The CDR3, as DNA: TGTGCCAGCAGCGTAGGCCCCGGAGGGGAACATAACTATGGCTACACCTTC. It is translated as CASSVGPGGEHNYGYTF.

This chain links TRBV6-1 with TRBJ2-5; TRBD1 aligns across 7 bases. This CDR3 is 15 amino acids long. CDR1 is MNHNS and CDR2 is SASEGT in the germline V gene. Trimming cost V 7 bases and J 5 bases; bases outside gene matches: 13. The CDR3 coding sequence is TGTGCCAGCACGGGACAGCCAACTCCAGGGGAGACCCAGTACTTC. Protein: CASTGQPTPGETQYF.

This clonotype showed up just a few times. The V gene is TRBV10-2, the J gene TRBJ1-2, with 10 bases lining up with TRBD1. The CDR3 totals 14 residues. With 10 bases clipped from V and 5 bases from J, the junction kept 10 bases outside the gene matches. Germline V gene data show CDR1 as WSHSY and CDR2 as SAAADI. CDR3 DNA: TGCGCCATCCAGACAGGGGGCGCCGGGTATGGCTACACCTTC. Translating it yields CAIQTGGAGYGYTF.

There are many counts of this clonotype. CDR3 bases: TGTGCCAGCAGCTTGACAGGGGTCTCCTACGAGCAGTACTTC. Translating it yields CASSLTGVSYEQYF. The chain carries TRBV11-2 and TRBJ2-7; 8 nucleotides line up with TRBD1. Germline CDR1 is SGHAT and CDR2 is FQNNGV. The CDR3 consists of 14 residues. Germline trimming cut 3 bases from V and 0 bases from J; bases unmatched to any gene: 1.

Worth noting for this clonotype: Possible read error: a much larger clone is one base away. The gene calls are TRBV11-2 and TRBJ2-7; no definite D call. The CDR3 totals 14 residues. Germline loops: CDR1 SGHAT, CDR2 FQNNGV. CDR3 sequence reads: CASSAQPNSYDQYF. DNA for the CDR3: TGTGCCAGCAGCGCCCAACCCAACTCCTACGATCAGTACTTC.

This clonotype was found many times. The CDR3 DNA is TGTGCCAGCAGCCCCGATTCGGGACAGCCATACGAGCAGTACTTC. Translation: CASSPDSGQPYEQYF. The J gene is TRBJ2-7, the V gene TRBV3-1; 7 bases are shared with TRBD1. The CDR3 is 15 residues long. Germline CDR1 and CDR2: LGHDT and YNNKEL (reference sequence). V was pared by 4 bases and J by 4 bases, with 10 bases of the junction left unmatched.

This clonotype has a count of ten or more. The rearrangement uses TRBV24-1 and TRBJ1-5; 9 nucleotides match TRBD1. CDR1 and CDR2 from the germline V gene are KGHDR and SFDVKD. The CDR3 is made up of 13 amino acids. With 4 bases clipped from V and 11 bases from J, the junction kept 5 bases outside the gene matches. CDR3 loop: CATSDRGQGAQHF. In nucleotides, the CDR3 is TGTGCCACCAGTGACCGGGGACAGGGCGCCCAGCATTTT.

The CDR3 spells CASSQVSGEPSEQYF. As DNA, the CDR3 is TGTGCCAGCAGCCAAGTTAGCGGGGAGCCGTCCGAGCAGTACTTC. The rearrangement uses TRBV4-2 and TRBJ2-7; 8 bases fit TRBD2. Germline V gene data show CDR1 as LGHNA and CDR2 as YNFKEQ. This CDR3 spans 15 amino acids. J was trimmed by 6 bases and V by 1 base; bases with no gene match: 8.

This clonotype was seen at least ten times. CDR3 region: CASSRPEDGRIRGYTF. CDR3 coding DNA: TGTGCCAGCAGCCGCCCAGAGGACGGAAGGATTAGGGGCTACACCTTC. The rearrangement uses TRBV4-2 and TRBJ1-2; D remains unclear. Trimming pared 4 bases from V and 8 bases from J, leaving 23 bases between. This CDR3 spans 16 amino acids. Germline V CDR1 and CDR2: LGHNA, YNFKEQ.

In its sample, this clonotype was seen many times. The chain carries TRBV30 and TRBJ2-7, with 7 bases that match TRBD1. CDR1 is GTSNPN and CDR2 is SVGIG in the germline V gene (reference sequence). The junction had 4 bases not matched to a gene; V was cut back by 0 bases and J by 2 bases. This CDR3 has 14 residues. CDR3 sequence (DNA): TGTGCCTGGAGTGTAGGACAGGCAACCTACGAGCAGTACTTC. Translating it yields CAWSVGQATYEQYF.

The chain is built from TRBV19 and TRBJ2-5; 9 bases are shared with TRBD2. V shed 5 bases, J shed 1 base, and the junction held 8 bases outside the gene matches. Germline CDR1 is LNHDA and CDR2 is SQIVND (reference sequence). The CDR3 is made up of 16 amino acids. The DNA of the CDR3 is TGTGCCAGTAGTTCCTCAGCGGGAGGAATCCAAGAGACCCAGTACTTC. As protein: CASSSSAGGIQETQYF.

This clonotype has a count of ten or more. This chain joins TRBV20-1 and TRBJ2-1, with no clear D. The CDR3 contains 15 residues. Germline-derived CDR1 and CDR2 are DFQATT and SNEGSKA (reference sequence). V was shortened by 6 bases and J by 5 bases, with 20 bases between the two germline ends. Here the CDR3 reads CSATPSRLPDNEQFF. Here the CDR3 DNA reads TGCAGTGCCACCCCGTCTCGCCTACCAGACAATGAGCAGTTCTTC.

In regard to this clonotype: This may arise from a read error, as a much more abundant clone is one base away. The CDR3 bases are TGCAGTGCTAGAAGTCGGGCTGGCTACACCTTC. Encoded protein: CSARSRAGYTF. The gene calls are TRBV20-1 and TRBJ1-2; unclear D gene. Trimming removed 2 bases from V and 7 bases from J, with 8 bases in between. The germline gives CDR1 DFQATT, CDR2 SNEGSKA (reference sequence). This CDR3 is 11 amino acids long.